The rows below give T cell receptor beta chains drawn from one sample of a study of blood T cell repertoires in COVID-19. Repertoires were generated with immunoSEQ multiplex PCR, while TCRdb's copy carries only in-frame clones and drops some. The data contain over 100,000 clones, roughly 91% of them singletons. Sequenced sample: peripheral blood. All receptors derive from a man aged 55 to 70 with COVID-19, enrolled during active disease. Each CDR3 is given with its conserved first and last residue. Each record gives: J gene, CDR3 length, D gene, V gene, clone size, CDR3 DNA, CDR3 protein. The D gene is left open where the match is weak. Clone size is stated in some rows and not others, as once, few, many or a class when expanded.

J: TRBJ2-5; length: 16; D: TRBD2; V: TRBV5-5; size: -; DNA: TGTGCCAGCAGCTTGGCCGGACTAGCGTCAACGGAGACCCAGTACTTC; CDR3: CASSLAGLASTETQYF
J: TRBJ1-5; length: 13; D: -; V: TRBV7-2; size: -; DNA: TGTGCCAGCAGCCCGGACAGACATCAGCCCCAGCATTTT; CDR3: CASSPDRHQPQHF
J: TRBJ2-3; length: 14; D: -; V: TRBV5-1; size: -; DNA: TGCGCCAGCAGCCGCGCCGAAGGCACAGATACGCAGTATTTT; CDR3: CASSRAEGTDTQYF
J: TRBJ1-1; length: 14; D: TRBD1; V: TRBV6-6; size: -; DNA: TGTGCCAGCAGTTGGACAGGGGAAGGGACTGAAGCTTTCTTT; CDR3: CASSWTGEGTEAFF
J: TRBJ1-3; length: 15; D: -; V: TRBV5-1; size: -; DNA: TGCGCCAGCAGCTCAACAGGGTTGTCTGGAAACACCATATATTTT; CDR3: CASSSTGLSGNTIYF
J: TRBJ1-1; length: 14; D: -; V: TRBV6-6; size: -; DNA: TGTGCCAGCAGTTACCCGGGACAAAACACTGAAGCTTTCTTT; CDR3: CASSYPGQNTEAFF
J: TRBJ2-4; length: 15; D: TRBD1; V: TRBV19; size: few; DNA: TGTGCCAGTAGTATAGTTCTACAGGGGAAAAACATTCAGTACTTC; CDR3: CASSIVLQGKNIQYF
J: TRBJ2-2; length: 14; D: -; V: TRBV19; size: -; DNA: TGTGCCAGTAGTTTCGGGGGTTTCGCCGGGGAGCTGTTTTTT; CDR3: CASSFGGFAGELFF
J: TRBJ1-2; length: 14; D: TRBD1; V: TRBV6-1; size: -; DNA: TGTGCCAGCAGGGAAGGACAGGGAGGAGGCGGCTACACCTTC; CDR3: CASREGQGGGGYTF
J: TRBJ2-1; length: 13; D: -; V: TRBV2; size: -; DNA: TGTGCCAGCAGTGGACTATCCTACAATGAGCAGTTCTTC; CDR3: CASSGLSYNEQFF
J: TRBJ1-5; length: 16; D: TRBD1; V: TRBV4-3; size: -; DNA: TGCGCCAGCAGCCAAGAACGTACAGGGGCAAATCAGCCCCAGCATTTT; CDR3: CASSQERTGANQPQHF
J: TRBJ1-2; length: 14; D: -; V: TRBV11-2; size: -; DNA: TGTGCCAGCAGCTTAATTTCGGGGGGAAATGGCTACACCTTC; CDR3: CASSLISGGNGYTF
J: TRBJ2-5; length: 13; D: -; V: TRBV5-1; size: few; DNA: TGCGCCAGCAGCGACTCTAACGGAGAGACCCAGTACTTC; CDR3: CASSDSNGETQYF
J: TRBJ1-4; length: 16; D: -; V: TRBV18; size: -; DNA: TGTGCCAGCTCACCACCGCAGGTTACAACTAATGAAAAACTGTTTTTT; CDR3: CASSPPQVTTNEKLFF
J: TRBJ2-1; length: 17; D: TRBD2; V: TRBV7-3; size: -; DNA: TGTGCCAGCAGCTTAAGGCCAAGCGGGGGGACCTACAATGAGCAGTTCTTC; CDR3: CASSLRPSGGTYNEQFF
J: TRBJ1-2; length: 13; D: -; V: TRBV6-1; size: -; DNA: TGTGCCAGCAGTGAATGGGAGGCAGATGGCTACACCTTC; CDR3: CASSEWEADGYTF
J: TRBJ1-6; length: 18; D: TRBD1; V: TRBV19; size: -; DNA: TGTGCCAGTAGTAGCCCTCCTGGGACAGGGAGAGGTAATTCACCCCTCCACTTT; CDR3: CASSSPPGTGRGNSPLHF
J: TRBJ1-2; length: 13; D: TRBD1; V: TRBV11-2; size: -; DNA: TGTGCCAGCAGTCGCGCAGGGGGCTATGGCTACACCTTC; CDR3: CASSRAGGYGYTF
J: TRBJ1-2; length: 13; D: TRBD1; V: TRBV30; size: -; DNA: TGTGCCTCTGACAGGGAGTCTGACTATGGCTACACCTTC; CDR3: CASDRESDYGYTF